The 17 T cell receptor beta chains below all came from one sample that was sequenced in a study of cytomegalovirus exposure and HLA in healthy donors. Primers included in the PCR were 60 Vbeta and 13 Jbeta primers. The repertoire was sequenced with immunoSEQ multiplex PCR; TCRdb's copy has only in-frame clones and lacks some. The sample records over 110,000 clones, roughly three quarters being singletons. Sequenced sample: PBMCs. The receptor set was obtained from a female donor in good health and CMV-seronegative.

Written as DNA, the CDR3 is TGTGCCAGTAGGCGCGCCGGGACAGGAGGTTACGAGCAGTACTTC. Amino acid sequence: CASRRAGTGGYEQYF. V is TRBV19 and J is TRBJ2-7; 8 bases match TRBD1. CDR3 length: 15 amino acids. Germline V gives CDR1 LNHDA, CDR2 SQIVND (reference sequence). V dropped 6 bases and J dropped 4; count of bases not matched to a gene: 11.

The chain is built from TRBV28 and TRBJ1-5; D is ambiguous. CDR3 length: 12 amino acids. The V end lost 5 bases, the J end lost 6 bases, and 8 bases lay between the germline ends. From germline, CDR1 is MDHEN and CDR2 SYDVKM. This CDR3 reads CASSILGQPQHF. The DNA of the CDR3 is TGTGCCAGCAGTATACTCGGTCAGCCCCAGCATTTT.

This chain links TRBV5-6 with TRBJ1-2; the D is unclear. The CDR3 loop spans 14 amino acids. The germline gives CDR1 SGHDT, CDR2 YYEEEE. V was cut by 4 bases and J by 8 bases, with 18 bases left in between. CDR3 in DNA: TGTGCCAGCAGCCCGGACCTAGCGATAGTAGGCTACACCTTC. Its protein is CASSPDLAIVGYTF. The variable domain in full, completed from reference TRBV5-6 and TRBJ1-2, reads DAGVTQSPTHLIKTRGQQVTLRCSPKSGHDTVSWYQQALGQGPQFIFQYYEEEERQRGNFPDRFSGHQFPNYSSELNVNALLLGDSALYLCASSPDLAIVGYTFGSGTRLTVV.

The V and J genes are TRBV5-5 and TRBJ1-3; no definite D call. CDR1 and CDR2 from the germline V gene are SGHKS and YYEKEE (reference sequence). With 2 bases removed from V and 0 bases from J, the gap between germline ends came to 12 bases. CDR3 size: 16 residues. CDR3 sequence: CASSFSASASGNTIYF. The CDR3 nucleotides read TGTGCCAGCAGCTTCTCGGCCAGCGCCTCTGGAAACACCATATATTTT. The whole variable domain, filled in from reference TRBV5-5 and TRBJ1-3, reads DAGVTQSPTHLIKTRGQQVTLRCSPISGHKSVSWYQQVLGQGPQFIFQYYEKEERGRGNFPDRFSARQFPNYSSELNVNALLLGDSALYLCASSFSASASGNTIYFGEGSWLTVV.

This sequence joins TRBV27 and TRBJ2-1; perhaps TRBD2 as D (6 bases). CDR1 and CDR2 from the germline V gene are MNHEY and SMNVEV (reference sequence). The length of the CDR3 is 13 residues. Between the trimmed V and J ends, which lost 5 bases and 7 bases, there was a span of 12 bases. The CDR3 DNA reads TGTGCCAGCAGTCCCGAACTAGCAAATGAGCAGTTCTTC. It codes for CASSPELANEQFF.

The chain couples TRBV23-1 to TRBJ1-2; no firm D call. TRBV23-1 is reported as an ORF; its role is uncertain. This CDR3 is built from 14 residues. The germline V and J ends were trimmed by 6 bases and 2 bases, with 13 bases remaining between them. The CDR3 loop reads CASRPGRGNYGYTF. CDR3 coding DNA: TGCGCCAGCAGACCCGGGCGGGGAAACTATGGCTACACCTTC.

V usage is TRBV2 and J usage is TRBJ1-1; 7 bases agree with TRBD1. Germline lookup yields CDR1 SNHLY and CDR2 FYNNEI. This CDR3 contains 14 residues. V shed 4 bases and J 2 bases; nucleotides not matched to a gene: 4. The DNA of the CDR3 is TGTGCCAGCAGTGGGAGGGGGCCCAACACTGAAGCTTTCTTT. Its protein is CASSGRGPNTEAFF.

This clone was counted a few times. The V and J genes are TRBV19 and TRBJ2-2; TRBD1 agrees at 7 bases. The length of the CDR3 is 15 residues. The germline gives CDR1 LNHDA, CDR2 SQIVND (reference sequence). Trimming took 6 bases from V and 4 from J; bases not matched to a gene: 8. The CDR3 nucleotides read TGTGCCAGTAGCGTGGCGACAGGGATCACCGGGGAGCTGTTTTTT. As protein: CASSVATGITGELFF.

The chain combines TRBV5-6 with TRBJ2-4; 13 nucleotides match TRBD2. Germline CDR1 reads SGHDT; CDR2 reads YYEEEE. Unmatched junction bases numbered 2, after V lost 2 bases and J lost 6 bases. The CDR3 runs 15 residues. The chain's CDR3 is CASSFRLAGGNIQYF. The CDR3, as DNA: TGTGCCAGCAGCTTCCGACTAGCGGGGGGAAACATTCAGTACTTC.

This rearrangement joins TRBV5-1 to TRBJ2-3; weak D call: TRBD2 (7 bases). Germline CDR1 and CDR2: SGHRS and YFSETQ. The CDR3 is 15 residues long. The germline V and J ends were trimmed by 2 bases and 2 bases, with 12 bases remaining between them. This CDR3 reads CASSFGGLPTDTQYF. In nucleotides, the CDR3 is TGCGCCAGCAGCTTCGGGGGGCTCCCCACAGATACGCAGTATTTT.

This rearrangement joins TRBV7-2 to TRBJ2-1; tentatively, D is TRBD2 (5 bases). The length of the CDR3 is 15 residues. The V end was cut by 4 bases, the J end by 8 bases, with 18 bases between. Germline V gene lookup returns CDR1 SGHTA and CDR2 FQGNSA. The CDR3 protein is CASSSTVSGVDEQFF. The CDR3 DNA is TGTGCCAGCAGCTCAACGGTATCCGGGGTGGATGAGCAGTTCTTC.

V gene TRBV10-3 combines with J gene TRBJ1-2, with 8 bases that match TRBD1. The V segment lost 8 bases and the J segment 0 bases; nucleotides outside the gene matches: 8. The CDR3 loop spans 15 amino acids. CDR1 is ENHRY and CDR2 is SYGVKD in the germline V gene. The CDR3 reads CAIGNDRGANYGYTF. DNA of the CDR3: TGTGCCATCGGCAACGACAGGGGAGCTAACTATGGCTACACCTTC.

This clone was recorded a few times. As DNA, the CDR3 is TGTGCCAGCAGAATGACAGGATCGAACACTGAAGCTTTCTTT. This encodes CASRMTGSNTEAFF. This rearrangement joins TRBV6-1 to TRBJ1-1, with D perhaps TRBD1 (6 bases). The ends were cut back, 6 bases at V and 1 base at J, with 12 bases in the middle. From germline, CDR1 is MNHNS and CDR2 SASEGT. This CDR3 comprises 14 residues.

DNA for the CDR3: TGTGCTAGTGGTTTGGTACAGGGGACCTACGAGCAGTACTTC. It yields the protein CASGLVQGTYEQYF. The V call is TRBV12-5, the J call TRBJ2-7; 7 bases are shared with TRBD1. The ends lost 0 bases at V and 2 bases at J; junction bases unmatched: 1. CDR3 length: 14 amino acids. Germline CDR1 reads LGHNT; CDR2 reads FRNRAP.

J is TRBJ2-2 and V is TRBV7-9, with 11 bases identical to TRBD1. The CDR3 spans 16 residues. Germline values: CDR1 SEHNR, CDR2 FQNEAQ (reference sequence). Germline trimming cut 3 bases from V and 4 bases from J; bases unmatched to any gene: 4. CDR3 region: CASSFRTGGATGELFF. The CDR3 nucleotides are TGTGCCAGCAGCTTTCGGACAGGGGGCGCCACCGGGGAGCTGTTTTTT.

This clone was picked up one time. This chain joins TRBV5-6 and TRBJ1-5, with D uncertain. Trimming removed 0 bases at V and 7 bases at J, with 17 bases between. CDR3 length: 16 amino acids. The V gene's germline CDR1 is SGHDT and CDR2 YYEEEE. The CDR3 is CASSLAPWSAGQPQHF. The CDR3 bases are TGTGCCAGCAGCTTGGCCCCTTGGTCAGCGGGACAGCCCCAGCATTTT. Full variable domain (outside the CDR3, taken from reference TRBV5-6 and TRBJ1-5): DAGVTQSPTHLIKTRGQQVTLRCSPKSGHDTVSWYQQALGQGPQFIFQYYEEEERQRGNFPDRFSGHQFPNYSSELNVNALLLGDSALYLCASSLAPWSAGQPQHFGDGTRLSIL.

J is TRBJ2-5 and V is TRBV5-1, with 7 bases lining up with TRBD1. This CDR3 has 15 residues. J gave up 9 bases and V 5 bases, and 16 bases lay outside the gene matches. Per germline, CDR1 SGHRS and CDR2 YFSETQ. CDR3 sequence (DNA): TGCGCCAGCAGAGTTAGGGACAGCCCTCCTGGGGCCCAGTACTTC. Translation gives CASRVRDSPPGAQYF. Variable domain in full (rest from reference TRBV5-1 and TRBJ2-5): KAGVTQTPRYLIKTRGQQVTLSCSPISGHRSVSWYQQTPGQGLQFLFEYFSETQRNKGNFPGRFSGRQFSNSRSEMNVSTLELGDSALYLCASRVRDSPPGAQYFGPGTRLLVL.